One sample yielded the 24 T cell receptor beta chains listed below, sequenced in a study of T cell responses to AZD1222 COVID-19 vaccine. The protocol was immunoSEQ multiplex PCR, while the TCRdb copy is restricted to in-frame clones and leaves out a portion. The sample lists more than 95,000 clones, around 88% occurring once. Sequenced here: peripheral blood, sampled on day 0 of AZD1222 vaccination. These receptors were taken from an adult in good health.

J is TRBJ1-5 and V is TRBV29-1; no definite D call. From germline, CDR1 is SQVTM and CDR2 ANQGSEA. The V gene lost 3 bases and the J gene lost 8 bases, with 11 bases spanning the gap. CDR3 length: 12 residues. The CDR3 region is CSVDMGLKPQHF. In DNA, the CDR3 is TGCAGCGTTGATATGGGGTTAAAGCCCCAGCATTTT.

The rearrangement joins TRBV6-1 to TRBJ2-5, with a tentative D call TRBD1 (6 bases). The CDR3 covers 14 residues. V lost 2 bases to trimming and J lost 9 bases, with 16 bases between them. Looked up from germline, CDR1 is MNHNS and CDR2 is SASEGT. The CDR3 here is CASSESTGSGAQYF. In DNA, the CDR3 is TGTGCCAGCAGTGAATCCACAGGGTCTGGGGCCCAGTACTTC.

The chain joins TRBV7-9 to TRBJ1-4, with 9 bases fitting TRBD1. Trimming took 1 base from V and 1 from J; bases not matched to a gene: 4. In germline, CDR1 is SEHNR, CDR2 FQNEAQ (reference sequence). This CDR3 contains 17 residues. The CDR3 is CASSLGTGGLTNEKLFF. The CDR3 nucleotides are TGTGCCAGCAGCTTAGGCACAGGGGGCCTAACTAATGAAAAACTGTTTTTT.

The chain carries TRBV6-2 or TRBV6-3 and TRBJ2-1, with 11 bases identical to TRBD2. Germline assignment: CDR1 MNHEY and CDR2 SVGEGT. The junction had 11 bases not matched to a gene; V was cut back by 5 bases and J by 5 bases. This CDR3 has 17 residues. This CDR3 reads CASSLLTTSGIDNEQFF. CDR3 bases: TGTGCCAGCAGTCTCCTAACGACTAGCGGGATTGACAATGAGCAGTTCTTC.

CDR3 sequence reads: CARAHRAGTGELFF. CDR3 DNA sequence: TGTGCCAGGGCGCACAGGGCGGGAACCGGGGAGCTGTTTTTT. J is TRBJ2-2 and V is TRBV2; D possibly matches TRBD1 or TRBD2 (6 bases each). Deletions cut 9 bases from V and 5 bases from J, with 16 bases between. The CDR3 totals 14 residues. The germline V gene encodes CDR1 SNHLY and CDR2 FYNNEI.

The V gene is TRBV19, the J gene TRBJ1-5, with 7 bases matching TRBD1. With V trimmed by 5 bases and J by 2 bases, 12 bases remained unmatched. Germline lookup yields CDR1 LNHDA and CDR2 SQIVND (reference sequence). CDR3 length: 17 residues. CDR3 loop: CASSPPRQGVGNQPQHF. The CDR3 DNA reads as TGTGCCAGTAGTCCCCCCCGACAGGGAGTAGGCAATCAGCCCCAGCATTTT.

The CDR3 protein is CASSPAGLAGQFF. The CDR3 DNA sequence: TGTGCCAGCAGCCCAGCGGGACTAGCGGGCCAGTTCTTC. The chain has TRBV7-9 and TRBJ2-1; TRBD2 aligns across 12 bases. The CDR3 is made up of 13 amino acids. Germline lookup yields CDR1 SEHNR and CDR2 FQNEAQ (reference sequence). J lost 13 bases, V lost 5 bases, and 6 bases had no gene match. Full variable domain (outside the CDR3, taken from reference TRBV7-9 and TRBJ2-1): DTGVSQNPRHKITKRGQNVTFRCDPISEHNRLYWYRQTLGQGPEFLTYFQNEAQLEKSRLLSDRFSAERPKGSFSTLEIQRTEQGDSAMYLCASSPAGLAGQFFGPGTRLTVL.

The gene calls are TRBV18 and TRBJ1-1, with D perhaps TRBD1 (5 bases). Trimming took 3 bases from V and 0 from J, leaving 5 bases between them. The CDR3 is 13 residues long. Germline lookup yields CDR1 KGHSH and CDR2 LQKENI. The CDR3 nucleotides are TGTGCCAGCTCACCGGGGCTGAACACTGAAGCTTTCTTT. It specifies CASSPGLNTEAFF.

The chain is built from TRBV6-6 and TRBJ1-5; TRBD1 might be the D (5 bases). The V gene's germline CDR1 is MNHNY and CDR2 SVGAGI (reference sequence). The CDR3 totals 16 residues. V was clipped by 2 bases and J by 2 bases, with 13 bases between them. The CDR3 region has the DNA TGTGCCAGCAGTTACACAGATGGGGCTCGCAATCAGCCCCAGCATTTT. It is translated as CASSYTDGARNQPQHF.

The CDR3: CASSPIGQGNGYTF. CDR3 bases: TGTGCCAGCAGCCCAATCGGACAGGGGAATGGCTACACCTTC. The genes are TRBV7-2 and TRBJ1-2; 9 bases map to TRBD1. The trim removed 5 bases at V and 6 bases at J, leaving 7 bases unmatched. This CDR3 spans 14 amino acids. CDR1 is SGHTA and CDR2 is FQGNSA in the germline V gene.

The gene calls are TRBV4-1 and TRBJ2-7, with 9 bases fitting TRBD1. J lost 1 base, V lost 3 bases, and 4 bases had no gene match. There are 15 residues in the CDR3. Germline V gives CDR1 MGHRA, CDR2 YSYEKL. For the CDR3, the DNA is TGCGCCAGCAGCCAGCTGGACAGGGGTTCCTACGAGCAGTACTTC. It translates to CASSQLDRGSYEQYF.

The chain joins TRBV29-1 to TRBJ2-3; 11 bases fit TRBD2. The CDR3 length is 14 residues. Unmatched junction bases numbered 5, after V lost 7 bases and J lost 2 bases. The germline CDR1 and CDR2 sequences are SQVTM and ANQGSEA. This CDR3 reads CSGHSGRATDTQYF. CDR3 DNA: TGCAGCGGGCATAGCGGGAGGGCCACAGATACGCAGTATTTT.

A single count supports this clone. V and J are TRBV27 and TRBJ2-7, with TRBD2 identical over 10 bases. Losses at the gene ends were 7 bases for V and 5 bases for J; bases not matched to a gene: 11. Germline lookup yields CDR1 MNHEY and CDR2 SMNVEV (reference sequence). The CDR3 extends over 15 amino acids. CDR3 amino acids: CASISLAGGLNEQYF. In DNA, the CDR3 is TGTGCCAGCATTAGTTTAGCGGGAGGATTGAACGAGCAGTACTTC.

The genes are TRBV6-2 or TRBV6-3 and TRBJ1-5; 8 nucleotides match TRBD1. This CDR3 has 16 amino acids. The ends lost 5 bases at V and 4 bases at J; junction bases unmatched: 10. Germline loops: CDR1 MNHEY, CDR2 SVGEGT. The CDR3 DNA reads TGTGCCAGCAGTCAGACAGGGGCTCATTGGAATCAGCCCCAGCATTTT. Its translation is CASSQTGAHWNQPQHF.

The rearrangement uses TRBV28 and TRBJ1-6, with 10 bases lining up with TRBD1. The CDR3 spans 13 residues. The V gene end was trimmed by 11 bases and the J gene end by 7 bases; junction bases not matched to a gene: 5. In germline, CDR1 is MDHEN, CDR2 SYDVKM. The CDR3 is CAAAGQGNSPLHF. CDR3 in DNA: TGTGCCGCGGCGGGACAGGGGAATTCACCCCTCCACTTT.

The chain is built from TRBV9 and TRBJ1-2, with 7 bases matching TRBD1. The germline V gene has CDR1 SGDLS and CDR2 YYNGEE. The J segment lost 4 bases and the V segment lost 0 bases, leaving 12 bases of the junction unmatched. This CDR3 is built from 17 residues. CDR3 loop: CASSVDPQGGPSYGYTF. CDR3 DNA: TGTGCCAGCAGCGTAGACCCCCAAGGGGGCCCTAGCTATGGCTACACCTTC.

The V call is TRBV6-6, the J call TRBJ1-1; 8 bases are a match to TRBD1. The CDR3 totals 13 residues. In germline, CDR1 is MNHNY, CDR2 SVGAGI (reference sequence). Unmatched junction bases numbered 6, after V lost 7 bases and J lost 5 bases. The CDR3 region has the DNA TGTGCCAGCACCTCAGGGGGCGGTACTGAAGCTTTCTTT. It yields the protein CASTSGGGTEAFF.

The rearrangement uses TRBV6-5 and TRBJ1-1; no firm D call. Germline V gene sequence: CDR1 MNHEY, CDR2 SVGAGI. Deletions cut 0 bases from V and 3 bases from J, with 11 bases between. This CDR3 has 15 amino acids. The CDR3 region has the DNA TGTGCCAGCAGTTACTCGAACCCTCTTTACACTGAAGCTTTCTTT. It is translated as CASSYSNPLYTEAFF.

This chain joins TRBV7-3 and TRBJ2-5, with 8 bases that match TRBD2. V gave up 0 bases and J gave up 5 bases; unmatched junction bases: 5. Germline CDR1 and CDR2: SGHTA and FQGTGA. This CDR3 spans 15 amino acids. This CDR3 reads CASSLTGGAEETQYF. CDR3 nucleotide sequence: TGTGCCAGCAGCTTAACCGGGGGGGCGGAGGAGACCCAGTACTTC.

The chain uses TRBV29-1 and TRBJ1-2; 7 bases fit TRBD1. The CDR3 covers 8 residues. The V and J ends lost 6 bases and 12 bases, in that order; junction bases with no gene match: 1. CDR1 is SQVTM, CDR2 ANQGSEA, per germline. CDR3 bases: TGCAGCGTGACAGGGCACACCTTC. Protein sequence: CSVTGHTF.

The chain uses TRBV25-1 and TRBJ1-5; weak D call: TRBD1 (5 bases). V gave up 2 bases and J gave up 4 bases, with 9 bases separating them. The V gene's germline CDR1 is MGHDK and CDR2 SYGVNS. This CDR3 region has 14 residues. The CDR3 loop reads CASSEGALNQPQHF. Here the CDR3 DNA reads TGTGCCAGCAGTGAAGGGGCTCTTAATCAGCCCCAGCATTTT.

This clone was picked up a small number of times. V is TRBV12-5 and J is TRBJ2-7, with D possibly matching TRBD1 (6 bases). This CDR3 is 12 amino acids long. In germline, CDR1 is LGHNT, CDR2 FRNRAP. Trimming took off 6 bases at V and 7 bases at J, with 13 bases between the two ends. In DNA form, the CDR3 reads TGTGCTAGTGGCACAGGGTTAGGAGAGCAGTACTTC. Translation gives CASGTGLGEQYF.

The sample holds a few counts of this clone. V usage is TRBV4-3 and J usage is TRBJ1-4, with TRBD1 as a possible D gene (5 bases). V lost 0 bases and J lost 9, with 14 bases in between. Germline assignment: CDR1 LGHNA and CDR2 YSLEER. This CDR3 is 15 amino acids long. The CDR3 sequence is CASSQDRAGRQKLFF. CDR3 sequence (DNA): TGCGCCAGCAGCCAAGATCGGGCAGGGAGGCAAAAACTGTTTTTT.

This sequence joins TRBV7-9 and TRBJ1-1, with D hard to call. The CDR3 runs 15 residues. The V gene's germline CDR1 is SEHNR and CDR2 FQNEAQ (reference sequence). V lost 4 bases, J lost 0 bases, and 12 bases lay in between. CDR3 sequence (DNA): TGTGCCAGCAGCTCCGTGCCGCGGTTGAACACTGAAGCTTTCTTT. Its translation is CASSSVPRLNTEAFF.